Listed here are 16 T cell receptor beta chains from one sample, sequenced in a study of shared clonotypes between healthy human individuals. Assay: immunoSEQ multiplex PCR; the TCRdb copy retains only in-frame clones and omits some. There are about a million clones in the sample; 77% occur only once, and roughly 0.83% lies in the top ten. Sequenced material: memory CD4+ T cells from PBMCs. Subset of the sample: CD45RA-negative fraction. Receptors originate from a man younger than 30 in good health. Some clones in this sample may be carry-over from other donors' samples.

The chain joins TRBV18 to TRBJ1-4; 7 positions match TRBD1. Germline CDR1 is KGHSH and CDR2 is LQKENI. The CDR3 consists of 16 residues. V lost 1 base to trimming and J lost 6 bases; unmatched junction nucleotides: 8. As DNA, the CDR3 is TGTGCCAGCTCACCACGCAGGGGGAATTTGGATGAAAAACTGTTTTTT. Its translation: CASSPRRGNLDEKLFF.

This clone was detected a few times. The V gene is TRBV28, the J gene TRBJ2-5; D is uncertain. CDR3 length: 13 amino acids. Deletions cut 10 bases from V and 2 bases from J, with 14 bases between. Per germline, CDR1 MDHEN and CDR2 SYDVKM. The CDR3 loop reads CATQATSQETQYF. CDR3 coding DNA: TGTGCCACCCAGGCAACCTCACAAGAGACCCAGTACTTC.

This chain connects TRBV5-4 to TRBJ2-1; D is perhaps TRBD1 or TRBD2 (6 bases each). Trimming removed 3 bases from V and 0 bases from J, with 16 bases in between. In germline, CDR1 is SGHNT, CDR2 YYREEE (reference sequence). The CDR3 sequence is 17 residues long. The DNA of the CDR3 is TGTGCCAGCAGCTCCAGGCGCGGGACAAACTCCTACAATGAGCAGTTCTTC. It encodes CASSSRRGTNSYNEQFF.

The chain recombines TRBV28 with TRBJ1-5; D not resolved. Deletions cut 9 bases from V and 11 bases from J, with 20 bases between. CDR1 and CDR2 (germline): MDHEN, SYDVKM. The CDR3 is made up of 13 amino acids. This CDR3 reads CASKIGGFGAQHF. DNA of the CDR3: TGTGCCAGTAAAATCGGTGGCTTCGGGGCCCAGCATTTT.

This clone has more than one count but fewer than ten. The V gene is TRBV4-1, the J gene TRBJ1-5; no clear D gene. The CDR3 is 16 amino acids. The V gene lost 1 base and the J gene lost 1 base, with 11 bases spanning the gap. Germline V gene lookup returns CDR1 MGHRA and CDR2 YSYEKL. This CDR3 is CASSQGPTWSNQPQHF. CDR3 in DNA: TGCGCCAGCAGCCAAGGCCCGACCTGGAGCAATCAGCCCCAGCATTTT.

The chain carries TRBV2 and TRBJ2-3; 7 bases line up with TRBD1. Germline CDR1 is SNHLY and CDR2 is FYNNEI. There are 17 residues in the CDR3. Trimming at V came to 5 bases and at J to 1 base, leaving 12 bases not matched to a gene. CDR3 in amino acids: CASSSERQGRGTDTQYF. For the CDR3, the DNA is TGTGCCAGCAGTTCCGAAAGACAGGGTCGAGGCACAGATACGCAGTATTTT.

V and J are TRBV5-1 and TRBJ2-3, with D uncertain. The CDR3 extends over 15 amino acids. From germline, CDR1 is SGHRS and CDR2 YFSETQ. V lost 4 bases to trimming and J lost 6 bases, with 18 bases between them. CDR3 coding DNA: TGCGCCAGCAGCCCTCTGACCGGAACTTCGGATACGCAGTATTTT. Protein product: CASSPLTGTSDTQYF.

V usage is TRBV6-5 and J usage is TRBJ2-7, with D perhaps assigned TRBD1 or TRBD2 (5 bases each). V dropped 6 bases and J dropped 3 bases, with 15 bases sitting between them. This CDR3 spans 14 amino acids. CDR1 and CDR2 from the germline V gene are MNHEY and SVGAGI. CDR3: CASRITGPNYEQYF. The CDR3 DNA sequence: TGTGCCAGCAGGATAACGGGGCCAAACTACGAGCAGTACTTC.

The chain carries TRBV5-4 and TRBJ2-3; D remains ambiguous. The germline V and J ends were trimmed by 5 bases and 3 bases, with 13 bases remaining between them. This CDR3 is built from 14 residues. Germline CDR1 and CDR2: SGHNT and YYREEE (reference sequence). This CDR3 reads CASSWRAGTDTQYF. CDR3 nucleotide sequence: TGTGCCAGCAGTTGGAGAGCCGGGACAGATACGCAGTATTTT.

DNA of the CDR3: TGTGCCAGCTCACAAACTCTGGCCCGTAAGGTCTCCTACGAGCAGTACTTC. Translating it yields CASSQTLARKVSYEQYF. This chain links TRBV18 with TRBJ2-7; D unclear. Trimming shortened V by 4 bases and J by 0 bases, and 19 bases separated the two germline ends. CDR1 KGHSH and CDR2 LQKENI come from the germline V gene. This CDR3 has 17 amino acids.

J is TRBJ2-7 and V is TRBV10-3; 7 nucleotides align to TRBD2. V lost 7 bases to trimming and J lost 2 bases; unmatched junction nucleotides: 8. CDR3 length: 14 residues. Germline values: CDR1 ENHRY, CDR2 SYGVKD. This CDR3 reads CAITILRETYEQYF. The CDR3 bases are TGTGCCATCACAATTTTGCGGGAGACCTACGAGCAGTACTTC.

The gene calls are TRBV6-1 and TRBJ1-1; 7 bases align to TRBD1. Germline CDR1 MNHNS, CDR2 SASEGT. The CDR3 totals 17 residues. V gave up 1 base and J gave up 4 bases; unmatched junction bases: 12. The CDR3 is CASSEVIVAGGGTEAFF. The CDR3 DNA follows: TGTGCCAGCAGTGAAGTGATTGTTGCAGGGGGAGGCACTGAAGCTTTCTTT.

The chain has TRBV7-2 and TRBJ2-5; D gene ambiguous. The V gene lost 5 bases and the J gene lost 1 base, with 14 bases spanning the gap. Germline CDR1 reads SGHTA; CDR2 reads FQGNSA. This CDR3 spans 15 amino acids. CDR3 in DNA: TGTGCCAGCAGCCCCCAAAGGGCCCCCCAAGAGACCCAGTACTTC. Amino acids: CASSPQRAPQETQYF.

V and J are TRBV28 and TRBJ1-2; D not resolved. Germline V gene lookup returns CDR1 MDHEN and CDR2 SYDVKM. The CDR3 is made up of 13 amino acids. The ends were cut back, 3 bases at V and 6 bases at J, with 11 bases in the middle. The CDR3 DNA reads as TGTGCCAGCAGTTTTCGTTCTGGGCATGGCTACACCTTC. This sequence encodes CASSFRSGHGYTF.

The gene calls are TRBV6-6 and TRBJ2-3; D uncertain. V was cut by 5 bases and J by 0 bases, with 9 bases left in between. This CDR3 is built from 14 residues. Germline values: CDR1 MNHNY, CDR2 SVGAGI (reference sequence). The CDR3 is CASSPPGSTDTQYF. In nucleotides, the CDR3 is TGTGCCAGCAGTCCCCCGGGTAGCACAGATACGCAGTATTTT.

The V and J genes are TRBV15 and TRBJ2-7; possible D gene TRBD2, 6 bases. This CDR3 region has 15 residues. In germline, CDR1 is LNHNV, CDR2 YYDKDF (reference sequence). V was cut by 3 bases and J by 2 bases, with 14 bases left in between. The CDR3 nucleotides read TGTGCCACCAGCAGGGAGGGACGGGGTCCCTACGAGCAGTACTTC. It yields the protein CATSREGRGPYEQYF.